This T cell receptor beta chain was documented in a study of T cell changes during pregnancy in multiple sclerosis. V shed 0 bases and J shed 0 bases, with 3 bases lying between them. The length of the CDR3 is 13 residues. Germline V lookup: CDR1 GTSNPN, CDR2 SVGIG (reference sequence). Sequenced by immunoSEQ multiplex PCR; TCRdb stores in-frame clones only, minus some. The sample includes 85,000 to 130,000 clones, roughly 89% of them seen just once. The chain recombines TRBV30 with TRBJ1-5; D gene ambiguous. The TCR comes from a female donor with multiple sclerosis, enrolled in a pregnancy study. The starting material was peripheral blood, obtained before pregnancy. In DNA, the CDR3 is TGTGCCTGGAGTGTTAGTAGCAATCAGCCCCAGCATTTT. This translates into CAWSVSSNQPQHF.